A selection of T cell receptor beta chains follows, all from one sample in a study of CD8+ T cells in alopecia areata. TCRdb keeps only in-frame clones here, not all; method: immunoSEQ multiplex PCR. Here the sample spans around 160,000 clones, approximately 87% being singletons. This sample comprised CD8+ T cells sorted from blood, obtained at week 0. Every receptor here comes from a human donor with alopecia areata. Each CDR3 is given with its conserved first and last residue. D genes are given only for firm matches. Some rows mark clone size as missing; the rest say once, few, many or name a class of expanded clone.

>TRBD2|TRBJ2-5|TRBV7-7|.
TGTGCTAGCAGCCATCACGTTCTAGCGGGAAGTCGGGAGACCCAGTACTTC
CASSHHVLAGSRETQYF
>TRBD1|TRBJ1-5|TRBV7-6|.
TGTGCCAGCAGCTCAGGGACAGGCGATAGCAATCAGCCCCAGCATTTT
CASSSGTGDSNQPQHF
>TRBD2|TRBJ2-5|TRBV11-2|few
TGTGCCAGCAGCTTAGGTTCTAGCGGCGCGACCCAGTACTTC
CASSLGSSGATQYF
>.|TRBJ2-1|TRBV30|.
TGTGCCTGCCGCGGGTCTTATGAGCAGTTCTTC
CACRGSYEQFF
>TRBD1|TRBJ2-5|TRBV5-4|few
TGTGCCAGCAGCTCGACCGGGACAGGGGTTTCGGAGACCCAGTACTTC
CASSSTGTGVSETQYF
>.|TRBJ1-5|TRBV15|.
TGTGCCACCAGCAGAGACGATTATAGCAATCAGCCCCAGCATTTT
CATSRDDYSNQPQHF
>.|TRBJ1-1|TRBV27|.
TGTGCCAGCAGTACACACAGGGACCTGAACACTGAAGCTTTCTTT
CASSTHRDLNTEAFF
>.|TRBJ2-1|TRBV27|.
TGTGCCAGCAGTATTAGTGCCTACAATGAGCAGTTCTTC
CASSISAYNEQFF
>TRBD1|TRBJ2-1|TRBV30|few
TGTGCCTGGAGTTCCGGGACAGTTGACAATGAGCAGTTCTTC
CAWSSGTVDNEQFF
>.|TRBJ2-3|TRBV6-1|.
TGTGCCAGCAGTGAAGGGACTCCCCTTATGCAGTATTTT
CASSEGTPLMQYF
>.|TRBJ2-1|TRBV7-9|.
TGTGCCAGCAGCTTTAAGGGAGTCGAGAATGAGCAGTTCTTC
CASSFKGVENEQFF
>.|TRBJ1-5|TRBV6-1|once
TGTGCCAGCAGTGAGTTATCCCTCAGGGAAAGCAATCAGCCCCAGCATTTT
CASSELSLRESNQPQHF
>.|TRBJ2-7|TRBV29-1|.
TGCAGCGCCCTCCAAGACTACGAGCAGTACTTC
CSALQDYEQYF
>TRBD2|TRBJ2-3|TRBV4-1|few
TGTGCCAGCAGCCAAGGACTAGAAGCAGATACGCAGTATTTT
CASSQGLEADTQYF
>.|TRBJ1-2|TRBV7-9|.
TGTGCCAGCAGCTTTGGGTTTGGCTACACCTTC
CASSFGFGYTF
>.|TRBJ1-3|TRBV7-6|once
TGTGCCAGCAGCAGAAGCCGGGCCGACTCTGGAAACACCATATATTTT
CASSRSRADSGNTIYF
>.|TRBJ2-7|TRBV7-2|.
TGTGCCAGCAGCTCGAGTGGTCAATCCTACGAGCAGTACTTC
CASSSSGQSYEQYF
>TRBD2|TRBJ2-1|TRBV2|.
TGTGCCAGCAGTGAAACTGGCGGGAGCTCCTACAATGAGCAGTTCTTC
CASSETGGSSYNEQFF
>.|TRBJ2-4|TRBV9|few
TGTGCCAGCAGCGCTGGGTTAGGAAACATTCAGTACTTC
CASSAGLGNIQYF
>TRBD1|TRBJ2-7|TRBV7-9|.
TGTGCCAGCAGCTCCTGGGACAGGGACCACGAGCAGTACTTC
CASSSWDRDHEQYF
>.|TRBJ2-7|TRBV6-1|.
TGTGCCAGCAGTGAAACTGGAAACTACGAGCAGTACTTC
CASSETGNYEQYF
>.|TRBJ1-5|TRBV4-1|.
TGCGCCAGCAGCCAAGTTGGCGTATATCAGCCCCAGCATTTT
CASSQVGVYQPQHF
>TRBD1|TRBJ2-7|TRBV30|.
TGTGCCATGCACGGGACAGTGGGGGCCCAGCAGTACTTC
CAMHGTVGAQQYF
>.|TRBJ1-2|TRBV5-4|.
TGTGCCAGCAGCTTGGCGGACAGCACCTTC
CASSLADSTF
>TRBD1|TRBJ2-5|TRBV5-1|.
TGCGCCAGCAGCACCATCGGGACAGGGGGGGAGACCCAGTACTTC
CASSTIGTGGETQYF
>.|TRBJ2-5|TRBV4-1|.
TGCGCCAGCAGCCAAGAAGGGGTGCCCTCCCAGTACTTC
CASSQEGVPSQYF
>.|TRBJ2-7|TRBV4-1|.
TGCGCCAGCAGCCCCCATCAGCGAGGAAACGAGCAATACTTC
CASSPHQRGNEQYF
>TRBD1|TRBJ2-7|TRBV5-1|.
TGCGCCAGCAGCTTCCGGGACAGGTACTCCTACGAGCAGTACTTC
CASSFRDRYSYEQYF
>.|TRBJ1-2|TRBV4-1|.
TGCGCCAGCAGCCCCCGGGAGGGAGTTTCTAACTATGGCTACACCTTC
CASSPREGVSNYGYTF
>.|TRBJ1-1|TRBV19|.
TGTGCCAGTAGACTCGGGGGTCGCACTGAAGCTTTCTTT
CASRLGGRTEAFF
>.|TRBJ2-1|TRBV6-5|.
TGTGCCAGCAGTTACGTAGGACAATACAATGAGCAGTTCTTC
CASSYVGQYNEQFF